A single sample is the source of the 5 T cell receptor beta chains below, sequenced in a study of control samples from healthy donors and cancer patients. Sequenced by immunoSEQ multiplex PCR; TCRdb stores in-frame clones only, minus some. This sample yields 85,000 to 110,000 clones, of which about 89% are seen a single time; roughly 19% belongs to the top ten. Sequencing used PBMCs. Source of these receptors: a man between 60 and 70 years old with lung cancer.

The chain recombines TRBV29-1 with TRBJ1-2; 7 bases line up with TRBD1. With V trimmed by 6 bases and J by 0 bases, 4 bases remained unmatched. This CDR3 is 13 amino acids long. Germline V CDR1 and CDR2: SQVTM, ANQGSEA. CDR3 nucleotide sequence: TGCAGCGTAGACGGGACAGCTAACTATGGCTACACCTTC. Translating gives CSVDGTANYGYTF.

The chain carries TRBV4-1 and TRBJ1-6, with D perhaps matching TRBD1 (6 bases). Germline V gene data show CDR1 as MGHRA and CDR2 as YSYEKL. V dropped 4 bases and J dropped 0 bases, with 10 bases sitting between them. The CDR3 sequence is 16 residues long. Written as DNA, the CDR3 is TGCGCCAGCAGCCTCCAGGGGAGCTCCTATAATTCACCCCTCCACTTT. Residues: CASSLQGSSYNSPLHF.

J is TRBJ2-5 and V is TRBV7-3, with TRBD1 matching over 9 bases. The CDR3 consists of 14 residues. The V segment lost 4 bases and the J segment 5 bases; nucleotides outside the gene matches: 5. The germline V gene encodes CDR1 SGHTA and CDR2 FQGTGA. CDR3 region: CASSYTGGRETQYF. The CDR3 DNA sequence: TGTGCCAGCAGCTATACAGGGGGCCGGGAGACCCAGTACTTC.

This clone came up many times. The chain is built from TRBV9 and TRBJ1-3, with D tentatively TRBD1 (5 bases). This CDR3 spans 16 amino acids. The germline V and J ends were trimmed by 4 bases and 0 bases, with 14 bases remaining between them. CDR1 is SGDLS and CDR2 is YYNGEE in the germline V gene. CDR3: CASSSPGHHSGNTIYF. CDR3 sequence (DNA): TGTGCCAGCAGCTCACCAGGGCACCACTCTGGAAACACCATATATTTT.

A note on this clone: Other DNA sequences within the sample encode an identical CDR3. This rearrangement joins TRBV13 to TRBJ2-7; 7 positions agree with TRBD2. CDR3 length: 16 amino acids. In germline, CDR1 is PRHDT, CDR2 FYEKMQ (reference sequence). Germline trimming cut 5 bases from V and 1 base from J; bases unmatched to any gene: 11. The CDR3 nucleotides read TGTGCCAGCAGCCGGGCTGGGAGGGGAGGGTCCTACGAGCAGTACGTC. This gives the protein CASSRAGRGGSYEQYV.